This T cell receptor (beta chain) was captured by sequencing in a study of T cells in Graves' hyperthyroidism and ophthalmopathy. The CDR3 covers 14 residues. Germline-derived CDR1 and CDR2 are MDHEN and SYDVKM. Study results and caveats: Onset of ophthalmopathy came a median 6.5 months after the model predicted it.

Using RNA transcripts as the source, TCR beta CDR3 regions were amplified. Using the HTBI primer set, a first-round RT-PCR was run on the TCR CDR3. Each CDR3 protein gets one entry after TCRdb re-called the multiplex PCR reads with MiXCR. Of fewer than 650,000 distinct CDR3 sequences listed, about 46% are singletons. Comment on this clonotype: Its antigen remains unidentified. The germline gene is not matched at one end of the junction; a read error may be the cause.

The sequencing input was peripheral blood or thyroid tissue (not recorded which). The chain couples TRBV28 to TRBJ1-5; a weak D match, TRBD1 (6 bases). The receptor comes from an adult woman with Graves' disease, either hyperthyroidism or ophthalmopathy (not recorded which). CDR3 loop: CASTLAGGNQPQHF. The CDR3 nucleotides read TGTGCCAGCACTTTAGCAGGGGGCAATCAGCCCCAGCATTTT.